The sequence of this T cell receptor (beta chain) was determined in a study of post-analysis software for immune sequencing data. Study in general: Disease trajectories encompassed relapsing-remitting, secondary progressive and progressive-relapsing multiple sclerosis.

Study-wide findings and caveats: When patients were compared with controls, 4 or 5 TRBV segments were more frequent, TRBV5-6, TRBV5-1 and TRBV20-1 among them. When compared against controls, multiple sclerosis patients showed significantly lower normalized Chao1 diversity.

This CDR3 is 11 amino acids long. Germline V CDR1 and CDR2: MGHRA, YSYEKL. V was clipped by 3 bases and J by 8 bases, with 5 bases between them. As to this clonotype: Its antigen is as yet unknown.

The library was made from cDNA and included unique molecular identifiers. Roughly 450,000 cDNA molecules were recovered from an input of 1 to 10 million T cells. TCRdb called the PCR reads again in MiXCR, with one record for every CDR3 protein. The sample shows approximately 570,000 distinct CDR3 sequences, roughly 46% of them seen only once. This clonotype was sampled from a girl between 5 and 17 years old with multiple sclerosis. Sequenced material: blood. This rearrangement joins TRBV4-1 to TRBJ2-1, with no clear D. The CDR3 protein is CASSHHDEQFF. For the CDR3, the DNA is TGCGCCAGCAGCCATCACGATGAGCAGTTCTTC.